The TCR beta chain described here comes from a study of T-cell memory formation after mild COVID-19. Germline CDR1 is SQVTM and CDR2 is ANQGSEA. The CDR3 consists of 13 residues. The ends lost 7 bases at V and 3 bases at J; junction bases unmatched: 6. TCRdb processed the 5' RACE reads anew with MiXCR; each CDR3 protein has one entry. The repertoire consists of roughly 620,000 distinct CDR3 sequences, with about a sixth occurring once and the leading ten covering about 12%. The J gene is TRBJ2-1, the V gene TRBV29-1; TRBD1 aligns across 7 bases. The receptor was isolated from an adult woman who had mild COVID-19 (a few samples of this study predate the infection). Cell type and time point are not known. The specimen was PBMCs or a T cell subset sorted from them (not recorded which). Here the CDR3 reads CSEGARGYNEQFF. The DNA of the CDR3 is TGCAGCGAGGGGGCTCGAGGCTACAATGAGCAGTTCTTC.